These 25 T cell receptor beta chains came from one sample sequenced in a study of CD8+ T cells in alopecia areata (dated by TCRdb to between 2017 and 2018). The treatment or condition label for this specimen denotes: oral pan-JAK inhibitor, 5-10 mg twice daily. Library creation used the immunoSEQ multiplex PCR assay. To provide template for TCR sequencing, every sample had RNA extracted and reverse transcribed into cDNA. The table comes from immuneACCESS by way of TCRdb, which keeps in-frame sequences with V and J called. Part of the clones is missing from these tables; in studies checked, under half for an unresolved V gene and the rest for unknown reasons. The sample table contains 200,000 or so clones; only one count was recorded for more than 30% of them. The ten most abundant clones make up roughly 0.45% of the sample. Sequences were derived from CD4+ T cells sorted from blood, sampled at approximately week 30, from a patient treated with tofacitinib. The receptors stem from a human donor with alopecia areata.

The chain joins TRBV2 to TRBJ2-2; D gene ambiguous. The V gene lost 7 bases and the J gene lost 1 base, with 10 bases spanning the gap. The CDR3 contains 14 residues. From germline, CDR1 is SNHLY and CDR2 FYNNEI. The CDR3 is CASKALQNTGELFF. The CDR3 bases are TGTGCCAGCAAGGCCCTCCAGAACACCGGGGAGCTGTTTTTT.

This clone was seen only a few times. The rearrangement uses TRBV19 and TRBJ2-3; perhaps TRBD1 as D (6 bases). Germline V gives CDR1 LNHDA, CDR2 SQIVND (reference sequence). This CDR3 is 16 amino acids long. V was trimmed by 6 bases and J by 0 bases, leaving 16 bases between them. The CDR3 sequence: CASRLRQAPSTDTQYF. CDR3 coding DNA: TGTGCCAGTAGGCTAAGACAGGCCCCAAGCACAGATACGCAGTATTTT.

This clone has only a few counts. The V and J genes are TRBV6-5 and TRBJ1-1; 8 nucleotides align to TRBD1. The CDR3 sequence is 14 residues long. V lost 2 bases and J lost 11; bases outside the gene matches: 10. From germline, CDR1 is MNHEY and CDR2 SVGAGI. The CDR3 nucleotides are TGTGCCAGCAGTTACGACACAGGGGGAGGATCGGCTTTCTTT. Translating gives CASSYDTGGGSAFF.

The chain employs TRBV30 and TRBJ1-4; 9 bases line up with TRBD1. Germline V gene data show CDR1 as GTSNPN and CDR2 as SVGIG (reference sequence). With 6 bases clipped from V and 0 bases from J, the junction kept 8 bases outside the gene matches. This CDR3 has 16 amino acids. The DNA of the CDR3 is TGTGCCTGTATACCTGGGACAGGGCCAACTAATGAAAAACTGTTTTTT. As protein: CACIPGTGPTNEKLFF.

V gene TRBV30 combines with J gene TRBJ2-7; 9 bases are a match to TRBD1. The germline gives CDR1 GTSNPN, CDR2 SVGIG (reference sequence). The CDR3 has 14 amino acids. V shed 3 bases, J shed 3 bases, and the junction held 6 bases outside the gene matches. The CDR3: CAWRSGQGNYEQYF. CDR3 sequence (DNA): TGTGCCTGGAGGTCGGGACAGGGTAACTACGAGCAGTACTTC.

This clone was observed a handful of times. The V call is TRBV18, the J call TRBJ1-1, with D uncertain. CDR3 length: 14 amino acids. Germline-derived CDR1 and CDR2 are KGHSH and LQKENI. The V gene lost 3 bases and the J gene lost 1 base, with 9 bases spanning the gap. The DNA of the CDR3 is TGTGCCAGCTCACCGGGGAGAACGAACACTGAAGCTTTCTTT. Translating it yields CASSPGRTNTEAFF.

The rearrangement uses TRBV18 and TRBJ2-7; perhaps TRBD1 as D (5 bases). Germline V gene data show CDR1 as KGHSH and CDR2 as LQKENI. The V gene lost 5 bases and the J gene lost 5 bases, with 10 bases spanning the gap. The CDR3 is made up of 12 amino acids. The CDR3 protein is CASSVAGNEQYF. CDR3 coding DNA: TGTGCCAGCTCAGTTGCAGGGAACGAGCAGTACTTC.

This clone was counted between two and nine times. The V gene is TRBV6-5, the J gene TRBJ1-1; D is possibly TRBD1 (6 bases). Germline assignment: CDR1 MNHEY and CDR2 SVGAGI. This CDR3 spans 14 amino acids. V lost 2 bases and J 7 bases, leaving 14 bases between the germline ends. The CDR3 DNA sequence: TGTGCCAGCAGTTACCGTCGACAGGCAGGTGAAGCTTTCTTT. Translation: CASSYRRQAGEAFF.

V gene TRBV7-9 combines with J gene TRBJ1-1; a possible D gene is TRBD1 (6 bases). This CDR3 spans 15 amino acids. Trimming took 5 bases from V and 3 from J, leaving 16 bases between them. The germline V gene encodes CDR1 SEHNR and CDR2 FQNEAQ (reference sequence). CDR3 in DNA: TGTGCCAGCAGCCCCCAAACAGGGACCTACACTGAAGCTTTCTTT. This sequence encodes CASSPQTGTYTEAFF.

In this sample, this clone turned up once. CDR3 bases: TGTGCCTGGAGTGTACGGGACTTCTTAGAGCAGTTCTTC. Translating gives CAWSVRDFLEQFF. The chain has TRBV30 and TRBJ2-1, with D maybe TRBD2 (6 bases). Trimming shortened V by 0 bases and J by 10 bases, and 13 bases separated the two germline ends. The CDR3 covers 13 residues. Germline-derived CDR1 and CDR2 are GTSNPN and SVGIG (reference sequence).

This chain links TRBV6-1 with TRBJ2-5; a weak D match, TRBD1 (5 bases). Looked up from germline, CDR1 is MNHNS and CDR2 is SASEGT. The CDR3 is 13 residues long. With 11 bases removed from V and 1 base from J, the gap between germline ends came to 14 bases. The CDR3 nucleotides are TGTGCCTCGAAGGGGCGCCCCCAAGAGACCCAGTACTTC. Residues: CASKGRPQETQYF.

The rearrangement links TRBV7-9 to TRBJ2-7, with D perhaps matching TRBD2 (6 bases). Germline V gene data show CDR1 as SEHNR and CDR2 as FQNEAQ (reference sequence). Trimming pared 2 bases from V and 4 bases from J, leaving 21 bases between. This CDR3 has 17 amino acids. The CDR3 nucleotides read TGTGCCAGCAGCTTAAGGTCGCGGGACGGTCCTCGATACGAGCAGTACTTC. Its translation is CASSLRSRDGPRYEQYF.

J is TRBJ2-1 and V is TRBV30; a weak D match, TRBD2 (6 bases). CDR1 GTSNPN and CDR2 SVGIG come from the germline V gene (reference sequence). V was pared by 4 bases and J by 2 bases, with 12 bases between. This CDR3 is built from 14 residues. In nucleotides, the CDR3 is TGTGCCTGGATGACTAGGCCGACCTACAATGAGCAGTTCTTC. Translation: CAWMTRPTYNEQFF.

The gene calls are TRBV6-1 and TRBJ1-2; possibly TRBD1 for D (5 bases). V lost 1 base to trimming and J lost 1 base, with 7 bases between them. Germline values: CDR1 MNHNS, CDR2 SASEGT. CDR3 length: 14 residues. The CDR3 loop reads CASSEGQFNYGYTF. CDR3 nucleotide sequence: TGTGCCAGCAGTGAAGGACAGTTTAACTATGGCTACACCTTC.

V is TRBV30 and J is TRBJ1-1; D is perhaps TRBD1 (6 bases). Trimming pared 0 bases from V and 4 bases from J, leaving 12 bases between. This CDR3 spans 14 amino acids. Germline lookup yields CDR1 GTSNPN and CDR2 SVGIG (reference sequence). The CDR3 is CAWSVPRGATEAFF. The CDR3 DNA reads as TGTGCCTGGAGTGTACCGAGGGGGGCCACTGAAGCTTTCTTT. The whole variable domain, remainder taken from reference TRBV30 and TRBJ1-1, is SQTIHQWPATLVQPVGSPLSLECTVEGTSNPNLYWYRQAAGRGLQLLFYSVGIGQISSEVPQNLSASRPQDRQFILSSKKLLLSDSGFYLCAWSVPRGATEAFFGQGTRLTVV.

This chain links TRBV6-5 with TRBJ1-1; TRBD1 matches 7 bases. The ends lost 6 bases at V and 5 bases at J; junction bases unmatched: 12. The CDR3 runs to 15 residues. CDR1 MNHEY and CDR2 SVGAGI come from the germline V gene. This chain's CDR3 is CASSLNRGVGTEAFF. As DNA, the CDR3 is TGTGCCAGCAGCCTAAACAGGGGAGTAGGGACTGAAGCTTTCTTT.

This rearrangement joins TRBV4-1 to TRBJ2-2; 12 bases line up with TRBD2. The trim removed 4 bases at V and 5 bases at J, leaving 5 bases unmatched. CDR3 size: 16 residues. Germline CDR1 is MGHRA and CDR2 is YSYEKL. The CDR3 DNA follows: TGCGCCAGCAGCCGAGCCGGGACTAGCGGGACCGGGGAGCTGTTTTTT. Protein product: CASSRAGTSGTGELFF.

This sequence joins TRBV11-2 and TRBJ2-1; 8 bases align to TRBD2. The CDR3 spans 17 residues. V lost 1 base, J lost 0 bases, and 5 bases stayed unmatched. Germline loops: CDR1 SGHAT, CDR2 FQNNGV. The CDR3 DNA sequence: TGTGCCAGCAGCTTAGCGGGGGGGGCCATCTCCTACAATGAGCAGTTCTTC. This gives the protein CASSLAGGAISYNEQFF.

Details on this clone: Other DNA sequences in the same sample also yield this CDR3. The chain joins TRBV5-1 to TRBJ2-5; D may correspond to TRBD1 or TRBD2 (5 bases each). The germline gives CDR1 SGHRS, CDR2 YFSETQ. V was shortened by 4 bases and J by 5 bases, with 12 bases between the two germline ends. This CDR3 spans 13 amino acids. The DNA of the CDR3 is TGCGCCAGCAGCCGCCAGGGAGAGGAGACCCAGTACTTC. It is translated as CASSRQGEETQYF.

This clone has just one count. The CDR3 DNA reads TGTGCCAGCAGATTGGACAGGGGGACCTATGGCTACACCTTC. It encodes CASRLDRGTYGYTF. This chain joins TRBV27 and TRBJ1-2, with 10 bases identical to TRBD1. Trimming cost V 6 bases and J 4 bases; bases outside gene matches: 5. The CDR3 extends over 14 amino acids. Looked up from germline, CDR1 is MNHEY and CDR2 is SMNVEV (reference sequence).

The V and J genes are TRBV7-9 and TRBJ1-6, with a tentative D call TRBD1 (5 bases). This CDR3 comprises 17 residues. The germline V gene encodes CDR1 SEHNR and CDR2 FQNEAQ (reference sequence). Trimming stripped 6 bases from V and 0 bases from J, with 15 bases between. CDR3 region: CASRRGVGVSYNSPLHF. The CDR3 DNA reads as TGTGCCAGCAGACGAGGGGTCGGCGTCTCCTATAATTCACCCCTCCACTTT.

This clone was counted ten times or more. V and J are TRBV27 and TRBJ2-2, with 7 bases fitting TRBD2. This CDR3 region has 14 residues. CDR1 is MNHEY, CDR2 SMNVEV, per germline (reference sequence). V lost 6 bases and J lost 7; bases outside the gene matches: 8. DNA of the CDR3: TGTGCCAGCAGCTTGCGCTGGGAGGGCGGGGAGCTGTTTTTT. It specifies CASSLRWEGGELFF.

The sample holds a few counts of this clone. A junction end diverges from the germline sequence, so it may reflect a read error. The chain employs TRBV20-1 and TRBJ2-1; 8 bases are shared with TRBD2. The CDR3 totals 10 residues. Germline V gene data show CDR1 as DFQATT and CDR2 as SNEGSKA (reference sequence). CDR3 in amino acids: CSAPGTRRVF. The CDR3 DNA reads TGCAGTGCTCCTGGGACTAGGCGGGTCTTC.

This clone was detected a few times. The J gene is TRBJ1-1, the V gene TRBV6-5; 9 bases fit TRBD1. Per the germline V gene, CDR1 is MNHEY and CDR2 is SVGAGI. The ends lost 2 bases at V and 8 bases at J; junction bases unmatched: 0. The CDR3 sequence is 12 residues long. Written as DNA, the CDR3 is TGTGCCAGCAGTTACGGGACAGGGGAAGCTTTCTTT. Amino acid sequence: CASSYGTGEAFF.

This clone appeared a few times. V and J are TRBV5-4 and TRBJ1-1; 7 nucleotides align to TRBD1. V lost 4 bases, J lost 1 base, and 7 bases stayed unmatched. The germline CDR1 and CDR2 sequences are SGHNT and YYREEE (reference sequence). The CDR3 is 15 residues long. This CDR3 is CASSLGTARNTEAFF. The CDR3 nucleotides read TGTGCCAGCAGCCTAGGGACAGCGAGGAACACTGAAGCTTTCTTT.